The subject of this entry is one T cell receptor beta chain. The sample comes from a study of technical replicates of blood from a few donors. Sequenced by immunoSEQ multiplex PCR; TCRdb stores in-frame clones only, minus some. Here the sample spans roughly 60,000 clones, 75% to 90% being singletons. Trimming removed 3 bases from V and 1 base from J; junction bases left unmatched: 13. The CDR3 has 20 amino acids. Per the germline V gene, CDR1 is LGHNA and CDR2 is YNFKEQ. The specimen was PBMCs. The rearrangement joins TRBV4-2 to TRBJ2-2; 11 positions match TRBD2. The TCR was taken from a human donor in good health. Some clones in this sample may be carry-over from other donors' samples. The CDR3 protein is CASSQSYRLAGGLNTGELFF. DNA of the CDR3: TGTGCCAGCAGCCAGTCGTATAGGTTAGCGGGGGGGTTGAACACCGGGGAGCTGTTTTTT.